This T cell receptor (beta chain) originates from a study of T-cell memory formation after mild COVID-19. This clonotype came up many times. The antigen remains undetermined. 5'RACE primed from the constant segment yielded TCR alpha and TCR beta cDNA libraries bearing sample barcodes and UMIs. TCRdb reprocessed the 5' RACE reads via MiXCR and lists one record per CDR3 protein. The sample records around 130,000 distinct CDR3 sequences, about 6% being singletons. The CDR3 runs 13 residues. Trimming stripped 6 bases from V and 6 bases from J, with 12 bases between. Study-level results: Shrinking CD4+ clones were chiefly CM and EM; CD8+ ones were chiefly EMRA. Memory cells collected pre-infection included some clones that later responded, suggesting cross-reactive memory joined.

The TCR originated in an adult woman who had mild COVID-19 (a few samples of this study predate the infection). Cell type and time point are not known. The chain couples TRBV12-3 or TRBV12-4 to TRBJ1-3; D ambiguous. The sequencing input was PBMCs or a T cell subset sorted from them (not recorded which). CDR3 loop: CASSYWTENTIYF. The CDR3 coding sequence is TGTGCCAGCAGCTATTGGACCGAAAACACCATATATTTT.